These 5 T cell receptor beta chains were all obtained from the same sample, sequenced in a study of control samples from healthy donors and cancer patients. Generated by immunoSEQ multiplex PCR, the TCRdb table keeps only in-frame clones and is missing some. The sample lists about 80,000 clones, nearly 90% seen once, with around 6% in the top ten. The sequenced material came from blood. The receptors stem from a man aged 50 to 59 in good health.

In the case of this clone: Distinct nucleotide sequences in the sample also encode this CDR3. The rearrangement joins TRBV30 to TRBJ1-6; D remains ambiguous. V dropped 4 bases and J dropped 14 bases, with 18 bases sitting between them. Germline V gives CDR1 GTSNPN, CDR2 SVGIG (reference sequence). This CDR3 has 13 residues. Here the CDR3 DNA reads TGTGCCTGGACCAAAAGTCGGGGAGAAGCCCTCCACTTT. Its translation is CAWTKSRGEALHF.

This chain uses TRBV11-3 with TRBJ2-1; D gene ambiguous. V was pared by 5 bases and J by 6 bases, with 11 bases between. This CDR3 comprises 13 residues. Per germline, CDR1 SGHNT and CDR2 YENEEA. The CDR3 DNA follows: TGTGCCAGCAGCAGCTATTTGGGCAATGAGCAGTTCTTC. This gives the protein CASSSYLGNEQFF.

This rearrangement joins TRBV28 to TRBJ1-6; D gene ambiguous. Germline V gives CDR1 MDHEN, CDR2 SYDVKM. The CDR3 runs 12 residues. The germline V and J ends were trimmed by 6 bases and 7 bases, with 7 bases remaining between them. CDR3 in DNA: TGTGCCAGCAGGATAGGAAATTCACCCCTCCACTTT. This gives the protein CASRIGNSPLHF.

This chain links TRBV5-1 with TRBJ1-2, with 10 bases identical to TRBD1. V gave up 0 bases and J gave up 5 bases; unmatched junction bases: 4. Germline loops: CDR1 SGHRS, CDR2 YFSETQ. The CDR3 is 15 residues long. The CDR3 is CASSLAPGQGYGYTF. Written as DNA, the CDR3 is TGCGCCAGCAGCTTGGCGCCGGGACAGGGGTATGGCTACACCTTC.

The CDR3 sequence: CASSYQGEGSPLHF. CDR3 DNA sequence: TGTGCCAGCAGTTACCAGGGCGAGGGATCACCCCTCCACTTT. The rearrangement joins TRBV6-6 to TRBJ1-6; tentatively, D is TRBD1 (5 bases). Trimming pared 2 bases from V and 10 bases from J, leaving 12 bases between. The CDR3 extends over 14 amino acids. CDR1 is MNHNY and CDR2 is SVGAGI in the germline V gene (reference sequence).